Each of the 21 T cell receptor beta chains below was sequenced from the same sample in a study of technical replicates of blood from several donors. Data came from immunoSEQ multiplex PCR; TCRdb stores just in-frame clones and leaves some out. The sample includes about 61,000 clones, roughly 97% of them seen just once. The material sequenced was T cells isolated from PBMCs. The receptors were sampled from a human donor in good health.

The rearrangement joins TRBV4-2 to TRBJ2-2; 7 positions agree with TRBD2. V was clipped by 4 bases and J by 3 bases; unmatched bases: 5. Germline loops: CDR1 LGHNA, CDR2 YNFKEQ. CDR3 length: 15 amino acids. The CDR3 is CASSPGLVHTGELFF. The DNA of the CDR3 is TGTGCCAGCAGCCCAGGACTAGTCCACACCGGGGAGCTGTTTTTT.

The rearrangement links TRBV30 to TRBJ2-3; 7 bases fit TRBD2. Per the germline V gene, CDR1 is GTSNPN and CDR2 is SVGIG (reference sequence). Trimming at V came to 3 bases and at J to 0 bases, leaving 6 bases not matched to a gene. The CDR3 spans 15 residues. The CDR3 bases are TGTGCCTGGAGCCCCTTGCGGGGGAGCACAGATACGCAGTATTTT. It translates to CAWSPLRGSTDTQYF.

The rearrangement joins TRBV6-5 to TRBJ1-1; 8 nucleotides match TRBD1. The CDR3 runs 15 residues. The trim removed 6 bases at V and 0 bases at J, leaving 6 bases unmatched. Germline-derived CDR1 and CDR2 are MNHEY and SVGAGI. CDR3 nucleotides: TGTGCCAGCAGCAAGGGACAGGCAATGAACACTGAAGCTTTCTTT. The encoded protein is CASSKGQAMNTEAFF.

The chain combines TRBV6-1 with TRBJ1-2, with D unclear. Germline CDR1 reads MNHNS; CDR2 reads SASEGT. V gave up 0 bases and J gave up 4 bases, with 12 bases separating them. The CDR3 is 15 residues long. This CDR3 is CASSEAGWEGYGYTF. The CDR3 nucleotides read TGTGCCAGCAGTGAAGCCGGGTGGGAGGGCTATGGCTACACCTTC.

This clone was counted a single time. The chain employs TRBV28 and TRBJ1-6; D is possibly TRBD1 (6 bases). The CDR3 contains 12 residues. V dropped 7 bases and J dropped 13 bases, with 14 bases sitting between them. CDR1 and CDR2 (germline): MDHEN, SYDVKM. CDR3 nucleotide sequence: TGTGCCAGCATTGACCCAGGGGTTCCCCTCCACTTT. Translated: CASIDPGVPLHF.

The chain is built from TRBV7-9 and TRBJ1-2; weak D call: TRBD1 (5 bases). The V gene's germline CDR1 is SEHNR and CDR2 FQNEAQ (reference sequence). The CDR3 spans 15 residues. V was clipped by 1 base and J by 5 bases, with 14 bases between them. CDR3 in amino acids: CASSLGPPGGYGYTF. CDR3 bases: TGTGCCAGCAGCTTAGGGCCCCCCGGGGGGTATGGCTACACCTTC.

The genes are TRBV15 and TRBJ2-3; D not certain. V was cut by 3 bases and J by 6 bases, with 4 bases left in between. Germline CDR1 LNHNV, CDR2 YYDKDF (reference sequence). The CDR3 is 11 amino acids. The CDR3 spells CATSRQDTQYF. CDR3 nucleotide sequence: TGTGCCACCAGCAGGCAGGATACGCAGTATTTT.

The DNA for the CDR3 is TGTGCCAGCAGTAAGCGGTACAATGAGCAGTTCTTC. The encoded protein is CASSKRYNEQFF. The chain carries TRBV5-6 and TRBJ2-1, with a weak D call TRBD2 (5 bases). The CDR3 covers 12 residues. The germline V gene has CDR1 SGHDT and CDR2 YYEEEE. V shed 5 bases and J shed 4 bases, with 7 bases lying between them. Using reference TRBV5-6 and TRBJ2-1 for the parts outside the CDR3, the full variable domain is DAGVTQSPTHLIKTRGQQVTLRCSPKSGHDTVSWYQQALGQGPQFIFQYYEEEERQRGNFPDRFSGHQFPNYSSELNVNALLLGDSALYLCASSKRYNEQFFGPGTRLTVL.

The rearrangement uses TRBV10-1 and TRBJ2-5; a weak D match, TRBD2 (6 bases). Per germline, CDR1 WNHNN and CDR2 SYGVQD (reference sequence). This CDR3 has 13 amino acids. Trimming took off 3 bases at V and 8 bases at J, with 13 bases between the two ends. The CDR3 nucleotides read TGCGCCAGCAGTGAAGGACACGGGGGTACCCAGTACTTC. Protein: CASSEGHGGTQYF.

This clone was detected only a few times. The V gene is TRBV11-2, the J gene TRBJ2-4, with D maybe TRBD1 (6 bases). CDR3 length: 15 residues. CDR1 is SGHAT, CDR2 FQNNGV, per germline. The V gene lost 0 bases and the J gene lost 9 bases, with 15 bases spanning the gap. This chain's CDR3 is CASSLEVYVGGIQYF. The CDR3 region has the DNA TGTGCCAGCAGCTTAGAGGTCTACGTAGGGGGCATTCAGTACTTC.

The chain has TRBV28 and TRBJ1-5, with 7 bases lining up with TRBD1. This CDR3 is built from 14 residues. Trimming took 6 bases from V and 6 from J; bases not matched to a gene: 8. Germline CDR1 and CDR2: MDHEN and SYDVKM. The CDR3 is CASSILTGIQPQHF. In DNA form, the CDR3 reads TGTGCCAGCAGCATCTTGACAGGGATTCAGCCCCAGCATTTT.

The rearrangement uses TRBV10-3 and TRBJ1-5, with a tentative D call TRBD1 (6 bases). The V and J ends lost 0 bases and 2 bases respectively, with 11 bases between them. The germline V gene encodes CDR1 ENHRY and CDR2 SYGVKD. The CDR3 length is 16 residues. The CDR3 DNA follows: TGTGCCATCAGTGAGTCGGGGGGGCATGGCAATCAGCCCCAGCATTTT. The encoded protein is CAISESGGHGNQPQHF.

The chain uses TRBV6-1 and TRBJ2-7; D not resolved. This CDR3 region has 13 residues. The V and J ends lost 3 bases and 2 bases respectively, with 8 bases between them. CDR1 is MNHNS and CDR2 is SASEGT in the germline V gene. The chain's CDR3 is CASSDTATYEQYF. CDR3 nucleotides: TGTGCCAGCAGTGACACAGCAACCTACGAGCAGTACTTC.

CDR3 protein: CASSESMGGRGTGELFF. As DNA, the CDR3 is TGCGCCAGCAGTGAGTCGATGGGGGGGCGCGGCACCGGGGAGCTGTTTTTT. The V and J genes are TRBV10-1 and TRBJ2-2; D is perhaps TRBD2 (7 bases). The CDR3 runs to 17 residues. Germline-derived CDR1 and CDR2 are WNHNN and SYGVQD (reference sequence). V lost 0 bases and J 4 bases, leaving 15 bases between the germline ends.

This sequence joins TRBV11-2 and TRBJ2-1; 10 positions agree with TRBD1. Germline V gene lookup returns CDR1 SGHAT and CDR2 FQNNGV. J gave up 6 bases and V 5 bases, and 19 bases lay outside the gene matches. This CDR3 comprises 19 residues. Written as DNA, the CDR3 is TGTGCCAGCAGCCGGAACCTACCGGGACAGGGGCTCGATCGCAATGAGCAGTTCTTC. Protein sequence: CASSRNLPGQGLDRNEQFF. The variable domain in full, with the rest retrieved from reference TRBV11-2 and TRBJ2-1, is EAGVAQSPRYKIIEKRQSVAFWCNPISGHATLYWYQQILGQGPKLLIQFQNNGVVDDSQLPKDRFSAERLKGVDSTLKIQPAKLEDSAVYLCASSRNLPGQGLDRNEQFFGPGTRLTVL.

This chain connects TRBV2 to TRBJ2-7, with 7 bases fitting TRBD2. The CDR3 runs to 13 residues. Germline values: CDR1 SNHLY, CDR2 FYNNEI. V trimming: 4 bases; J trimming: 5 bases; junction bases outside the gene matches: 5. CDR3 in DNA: TGTGCCAGCAGTGGACTAGCCGTCGACGAGCAGTACTTC. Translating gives CASSGLAVDEQYF.

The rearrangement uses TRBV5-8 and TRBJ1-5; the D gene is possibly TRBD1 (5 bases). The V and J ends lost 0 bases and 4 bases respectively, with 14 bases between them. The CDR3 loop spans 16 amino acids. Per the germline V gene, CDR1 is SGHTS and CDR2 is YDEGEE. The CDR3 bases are TGTGCCAGCAGCTTGGGGCAGGGCGGGATTAATCAGCCCCAGCATTTT. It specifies CASSLGQGGINQPQHF.

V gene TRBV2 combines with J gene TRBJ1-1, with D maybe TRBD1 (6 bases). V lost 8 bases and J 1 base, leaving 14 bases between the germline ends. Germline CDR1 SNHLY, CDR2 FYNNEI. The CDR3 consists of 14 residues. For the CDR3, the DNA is TGTGCCAGCCCTCCACCACAGGGGAACACTGAAGCTTTCTTT. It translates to CASPPPQGNTEAFF.

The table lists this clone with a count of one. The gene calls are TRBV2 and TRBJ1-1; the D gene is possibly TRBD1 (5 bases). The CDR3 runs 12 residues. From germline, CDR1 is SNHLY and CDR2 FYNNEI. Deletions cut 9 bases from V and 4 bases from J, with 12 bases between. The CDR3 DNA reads TGTGCCAGGGCCGGACAATCCACTGAAGCTTTCTTT. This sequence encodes CARAGQSTEAFF.

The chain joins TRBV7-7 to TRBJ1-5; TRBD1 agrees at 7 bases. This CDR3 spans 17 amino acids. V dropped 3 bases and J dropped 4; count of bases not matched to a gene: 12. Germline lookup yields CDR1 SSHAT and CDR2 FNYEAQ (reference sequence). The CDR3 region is CASSLKWRGPFNQPQHF. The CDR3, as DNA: TGTGCCAGCAGCTTGAAGTGGAGGGGGCCATTTAATCAGCCCCAGCATTTT.

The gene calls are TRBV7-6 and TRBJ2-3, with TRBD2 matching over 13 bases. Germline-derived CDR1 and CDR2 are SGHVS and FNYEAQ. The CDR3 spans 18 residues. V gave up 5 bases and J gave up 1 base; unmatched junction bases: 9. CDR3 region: CASSPRTSGSWGTDTQYF. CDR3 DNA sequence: TGTGCCAGCAGCCCCCGGACTAGCGGGAGCTGGGGCACAGATACGCAGTATTTT.